A selection of T cell receptor beta chains follows, all from one sample in a study of neurological immune-mediated disorders. TCRdb reprocessed the 5' RACE reads via MiXCR and lists one record per CDR3 protein. This table holds about 62,000 distinct CDR3 sequences, 4% to 6% found once. The sample taken for sequencing was PBMCs. Every receptor here comes from a woman between 50 and 59 years old with multiple sclerosis. The CDR3 runs from the conserved cysteine through the conserved F or W. The D gene is left open where the match is weak. Rows give clone size only sometimes, using once, few, many, or a class for an expanded clone.

j_call: TRBJ2-3
clone_size: many
d_call: NA
v_call: TRBV20-1
cdr3_nt: TGCAGTGCCCGGAGGGGGGGCACAGATACGCAGTATTTT
cdr3_aa: CSARRGGTDTQYF

j_call: TRBJ1-5
clone_size: many
d_call: NA
v_call: TRBV18
cdr3_nt: TGTGCCAGCTCACCAGGCTTAAACGAGCCCCAGCATTTT
cdr3_aa: CASSPGLNEPQHF

j_call: TRBJ2-1
clone_size: many
d_call: NA
v_call: TRBV5-1
cdr3_nt: TGCGCCAGCAGCTCGACCCCAGGGGACAATGAGCAGTTCTTC
cdr3_aa: CASSSTPGDNEQFF

j_call: TRBJ2-3
clone_size: NA
d_call: NA
v_call: TRBV5-1
cdr3_nt: TGCGCCAGCAGCTTGGCACCGAGGGGCGGCGGAGATACGCAGTATTTT
cdr3_aa: CASSLAPRGGGDTQYF

j_call: TRBJ1-3
clone_size: many
d_call: NA
v_call: TRBV20-1
cdr3_nt: TGCAGTGCCCCGCTGGGGTCAGGAAACACCATATATTTT
cdr3_aa: CSAPLGSGNTIYF

j_call: TRBJ1-5
clone_size: few
d_call: NA
v_call: TRBV2
cdr3_nt: TGTGCCAGCAGTGGGCAGATTCTTAGCAATCAGCCCCAGAATTTT
cdr3_aa: CASSGQILSNQPQNF

j_call: TRBJ1-2
clone_size: many
d_call: NA
v_call: TRBV5-1
cdr3_nt: TGCGCCAGCAGCTTAATTCCGGACACCTTGGAGGGCTACACCTTC
cdr3_aa: CASSLIPDTLEGYTF

j_call: TRBJ2-3
clone_size: many
d_call: TRBD1
v_call: TRBV7-3
cdr3_nt: TGTGCCAGCAGCCCGGACAGGGGGTCCACAGATACGCAGTATTTT
cdr3_aa: CASSPDRGSTDTQYF

j_call: TRBJ1-1
clone_size: many
d_call: NA
v_call: TRBV20-1
cdr3_nt: TGCAGTGCTAGCAGAACTGAAGCTTTCTTT
cdr3_aa: CSASRTEAFF

j_call: TRBJ2-3
clone_size: many
d_call: NA
v_call: TRBV12-3/TRBV12-4
cdr3_nt: TGTGCCAGCAGTTTCGGCGGACTTAGCACAGATACGCAGTATTTT
cdr3_aa: CASSFGGLSTDTQYF

j_call: TRBJ2-3
clone_size: many
d_call: NA
v_call: TRBV5-1
cdr3_nt: TGCGCCAGCAGCTTTGGGGGCTCAGATACGCAGTATTTT
cdr3_aa: CASSFGGSDTQYF

j_call: TRBJ1-4
clone_size: medium-sized
d_call: TRBD1
v_call: TRBV3-1
cdr3_nt: TGTGCCAGCAGCCAACGTCGGGACAGGGGAAGGAATGAAAAACTGTTTTTT
cdr3_aa: CASSQRRDRGRNEKLFF

j_call: TRBJ1-6
clone_size: many
d_call: NA
v_call: TRBV12-3/TRBV12-4
cdr3_nt: TGTGCCAGCAGTTTGGCCCGGGGAGGGGTTTCACCCCTCCACTTT
cdr3_aa: CASSLARGGVSPLHF

j_call: TRBJ2-3
clone_size: many
d_call: NA
v_call: TRBV6-2/TRBV6-3
cdr3_nt: TGTGCCAGCAGTTCCTCGGGACAAATGACAGATACGCAGTATTTT
cdr3_aa: CASSSSGQMTDTQYF

j_call: TRBJ2-1
clone_size: many
d_call: NA
v_call: TRBV28
cdr3_nt: TGTGCCAGCAGTTCAGTGCATGATGAGCAGTTCTTC
cdr3_aa: CASSSVHDEQFF

j_call: TRBJ1-1
clone_size: many
d_call: TRBD1
v_call: TRBV9
cdr3_nt: TGTGCCAGCAGCGTCTCAGGACAGGGGAACACTGAAGCTTTCTTT
cdr3_aa: CASSVSGQGNTEAFF

j_call: TRBJ2-3
clone_size: many
d_call: TRBD1
v_call: TRBV4-1
cdr3_nt: TGCGCCAGCAGCCCGGGACAGGGGACGATTGATACGCAGTATTTT
cdr3_aa: CASSPGQGTIDTQYF

j_call: TRBJ2-2
clone_size: few
d_call: TRBD1
v_call: TRBV7-9
cdr3_nt: TGTGCCAGCAGCCCGGGGACAGGGGCCACCGGGGAGCTGTTTTTT
cdr3_aa: CASSPGTGATGELFF

j_call: TRBJ1-5
clone_size: many
d_call: NA
v_call: TRBV9
cdr3_nt: TGTGCCAGCAGCGTAGATGGCCTTGAGCCCCAGAATTTT
cdr3_aa: CASSVDGLEPQNF

j_call: TRBJ1-1
clone_size: many
d_call: NA
v_call: TRBV14
cdr3_nt: TGTGCCAGCAGCCTCCTAGGGGGGGACACTGAAGCTTTCTTT
cdr3_aa: CASSLLGGDTEAFF

j_call: TRBJ2-7
clone_size: NA
d_call: NA
v_call: TRBV19
cdr3_nt: TGTGCCAGTAGTACCTCAACCGGGAGTGACGAGCAGTACTTC
cdr3_aa: CASSTSTGSDEQYF

j_call: TRBJ2-5
clone_size: many
d_call: TRBD2
v_call: TRBV29-1
cdr3_nt: TGCAGCGTGGTCGGGAGGGGCCGGGAGACCCAGTACTTC
cdr3_aa: CSVVGRGRETQYF

j_call: TRBJ1-1
clone_size: many
d_call: NA
v_call: TRBV5-1
cdr3_nt: TGCGCCAGCAACTTGAACGGGTACACTGAAGCTTTCTTT
cdr3_aa: CASNLNGYTEAFF

j_call: TRBJ1-1
clone_size: many
d_call: NA
v_call: TRBV12-3/TRBV12-4
cdr3_nt: TGTGCCAGCAGTCAGGGGAGGGGCACTGAAGCTTTCTTT
cdr3_aa: CASSQGRGTEAFF

j_call: TRBJ2-7
clone_size: many
d_call: NA
v_call: TRBV9
cdr3_nt: TGTGCCAGCAGCGTAGCAGGGGATGGGTCCTACGAGCAGTACTTC
cdr3_aa: CASSVAGDGSYEQYF

j_call: TRBJ2-5
clone_size: NA
d_call: NA
v_call: TRBV7-2
cdr3_nt: TGTGCCAGCAGCTTATCCGGGGCACACACCCAAGAGACCCAGTACTTC
cdr3_aa: CASSLSGAHTQETQYF

j_call: TRBJ2-2
clone_size: NA
d_call: NA
v_call: TRBV6-2/TRBV6-3
cdr3_nt: TGTGCCAGCACTCCCTCCCCCGGGGAGCTGTTTTTT
cdr3_aa: CASTPSPGELFF

j_call: TRBJ2-7
clone_size: many
d_call: NA
v_call: TRBV20-1
cdr3_nt: TGCAGTGCTAGAGCGACGGGGTGGGGCTACGAGCAGTACTTC
cdr3_aa: CSARATGWGYEQYF

j_call: TRBJ2-1
clone_size: many
d_call: NA
v_call: TRBV20-1
cdr3_nt: TGCAGTGCTAGCCTCGGCAATGAGCAGTTCTTC
cdr3_aa: CSASLGNEQFF

j_call: TRBJ2-2
clone_size: many
d_call: NA
v_call: TRBV24-1
cdr3_nt: TGTGCCACCAGGGGGTCCGGGGAGCTGTTTTTT
cdr3_aa: CATRGSGELFF

j_call: TRBJ2-2
clone_size: many
d_call: TRBD2
v_call: TRBV6-2/TRBV6-3
cdr3_nt: TGTGCCAGCAGACCCCTAGCGGGGGGGCGAAAGACCGGGGAGCTGTTTTTT
cdr3_aa: CASRPLAGGRKTGELFF

j_call: TRBJ2-1
clone_size: many
d_call: NA
v_call: TRBV10-3
cdr3_nt: TGTGCCACCACCCTAGGCGATGAGCAGTTCTTC
cdr3_aa: CATTLGDEQFF

j_call: TRBJ1-5
clone_size: NA
d_call: TRBD1
v_call: TRBV18
cdr3_nt: TGTGCCAGCTCCCCCGGACAGGGCGGAAATCAGCCCCAGCATTTT
cdr3_aa: CASSPGQGGNQPQHF

j_call: TRBJ1-5
clone_size: many
d_call: NA
v_call: TRBV24-1
cdr3_nt: TGTGCCACCAGTGATGGAGGGGGTCTAAATCAGCCCCAGCATTTT
cdr3_aa: CATSDGGGLNQPQHF

j_call: TRBJ2-7
clone_size: many
d_call: NA
v_call: TRBV5-5
cdr3_nt: TGTGCCAGCACCAACCCAGGGCGCTACGAGCAGTACTTC
cdr3_aa: CASTNPGRYEQYF

j_call: TRBJ1-5
clone_size: NA
d_call: NA
v_call: TRBV20-1
cdr3_nt: TGCAGTGCTAAATCGTCCAGGGGAGAACAGCCCCAGAATTTT
cdr3_aa: CSAKSSRGEQPQNF

j_call: TRBJ2-6
clone_size: many
d_call: NA
v_call: TRBV10-3
cdr3_nt: TGTGCCATCAGTGAGTCAAAGGGAGACTCTGGGGCCAACGTCCTGACTTTC
cdr3_aa: CAISESKGDSGANVLTF

j_call: TRBJ2-2
clone_size: NA
d_call: NA
v_call: TRBV5-1
cdr3_nt: TGCACCAGCAGCTTGAGGCAGGGGGGCACCGGGGAGCTGTTTTTT
cdr3_aa: CTSSLRQGGTGELFF

j_call: TRBJ2-5
clone_size: many
d_call: NA
v_call: TRBV20-1
cdr3_nt: TGCAGTGCTTGGTCCGGCGCAGAGACCCAGTACTTC
cdr3_aa: CSAWSGAETQYF

j_call: TRBJ2-1
clone_size: many
d_call: TRBD2
v_call: TRBV12-3/TRBV12-4
cdr3_nt: TGTGCCAGCAGAAAGCTAGCGGGTGTCAATGAGCAGTTCTTC
cdr3_aa: CASRKLAGVNEQFF

j_call: TRBJ1-1
clone_size: many
d_call: NA
v_call: TRBV5-5
cdr3_nt: TGTGCCAGCAGCCTACAGGGTCCTTCTGAAGCTTTCTTT
cdr3_aa: CASSLQGPSEAFF

j_call: TRBJ1-5
clone_size: many
d_call: NA
v_call: TRBV12-3/TRBV12-4
cdr3_nt: TGTGCCAGCAGCAAGGGGGGCTTAACAAATCAGCCCCAGCATTTT
cdr3_aa: CASSKGGLTNQPQHF

j_call: TRBJ2-3
clone_size: many
d_call: TRBD1
v_call: TRBV5-5
cdr3_nt: TGTGCCAGCAGCTTAAGACAGGGGGGATTCACAGATACGCAGTATTTT
cdr3_aa: CASSLRQGGFTDTQYF

j_call: TRBJ2-6
clone_size: many
d_call: NA
v_call: TRBV12-3/TRBV12-4
cdr3_nt: TGTGCCAGTCAGCAACTCTCTGGGGCCAACGTCCTGACTTTC
cdr3_aa: CASQQLSGANVLTF

j_call: TRBJ2-3
clone_size: many
d_call: NA
v_call: TRBV5-1
cdr3_nt: TGCGCCAGCAGCTTGGTACGGGGGGCCGGAGATACGCAGTATTTT
cdr3_aa: CASSLVRGAGDTQYF

j_call: TRBJ1-2
clone_size: few
d_call: NA
v_call: TRBV7-9
cdr3_nt: TGTGCCAGCAGCTTAGACATCGCCAGAAGCTACACCTTC
cdr3_aa: CASSLDIARSYTF

j_call: TRBJ2-7
clone_size: many
d_call: NA
v_call: TRBV5-6
cdr3_nt: TGTGCCAGCAGCCCGGGGGACACCGTATCCTACGAGCAGTACTTC
cdr3_aa: CASSPGDTVSYEQYF

j_call: TRBJ2-2
clone_size: many
d_call: NA
v_call: TRBV5-1
cdr3_nt: TGCGCCAGCAGCTTGGCAGTGGCCGGGGAGCTGTTTTTT
cdr3_aa: CASSLAVAGELFF

j_call: TRBJ2-3
clone_size: NA
d_call: TRBD1
v_call: TRBV10-1
cdr3_nt: TGCGCCAGCAGTCCATCTAGTCTGGGACAGGATACGCAGTATTTT
cdr3_aa: CASSPSSLGQDTQYF

j_call: TRBJ2-3
clone_size: NA
d_call: NA
v_call: TRBV7-8
cdr3_nt: TGTGCCAGCAGCTCCGGGGGACGGGGATCTAGCACAGATACGCAGTATTTT
cdr3_aa: CASSSGGRGSSTDTQYF

j_call: TRBJ2-3
clone_size: many
d_call: TRBD2
v_call: TRBV20-1
cdr3_nt: TGCAGTGCTCCGAGACTAGCGGGGGGACTCACAGATACGCAGTATTTT
cdr3_aa: CSAPRLAGGLTDTQYF

j_call: TRBJ2-5
clone_size: many
d_call: TRBD2
v_call: TRBV20-1
cdr3_nt: TGCAGTGCTAGAAATCTAGCGGACCAAGAGACCCAGTACTTC
cdr3_aa: CSARNLADQETQYF

j_call: TRBJ2-2
clone_size: NA
d_call: TRBD1
v_call: TRBV14
cdr3_nt: TGTGCCAGCAGCCAAAAGGGACAGTCGAACACCGGGGAGCTGTTTTTT
cdr3_aa: CASSQKGQSNTGELFF

j_call: TRBJ1-5
clone_size: many
d_call: NA
v_call: TRBV14
cdr3_nt: TGTGCCAGCAGCCAGACCTTTGGCCTTAGCAATCAGCCCCAGCATTTT
cdr3_aa: CASSQTFGLSNQPQHF

j_call: TRBJ1-2
clone_size: many
d_call: NA
v_call: TRBV12-3/TRBV12-4
cdr3_nt: TGTGCCAGCATGGGGCTAATTGGCTACACCTTC
cdr3_aa: CASMGLIGYTF

j_call: TRBJ1-4
clone_size: many
d_call: TRBD1
v_call: TRBV12-3/TRBV12-4
cdr3_nt: TGTGCCAGCAGACGGGACAGGCGGGCTGAAAAACTGTTTTTT
cdr3_aa: CASRRDRRAEKLFF

j_call: TRBJ2-1
clone_size: many
d_call: TRBD2
v_call: TRBV5-1
cdr3_nt: TGCGCCAGCAGCTTGGCGGGGCTAGCGGGGGTGAATGAGCAGTTCTTC
cdr3_aa: CASSLAGLAGVNEQFF

j_call: TRBJ2-1
clone_size: many
d_call: NA
v_call: TRBV29-1
cdr3_nt: TGCAGCGTTGTGCCCTTTAGCTCCTACAATGAGCAGTTCTTC
cdr3_aa: CSVVPFSSYNEQFF

j_call: TRBJ2-2
clone_size: many
d_call: NA
v_call: TRBV9
cdr3_nt: TGTGCCAGCAGCGTAACAGTCATGAACACCGGGGAGCTGTTTTTT
cdr3_aa: CASSVTVMNTGELFF

j_call: TRBJ2-3
clone_size: many
d_call: TRBD2
v_call: TRBV29-1
cdr3_nt: TGCAGCGCCCTTGGGACTAGAGGCGGGTATACGCAGTATTTT
cdr3_aa: CSALGTRGGYTQYF